The rows below give T cell receptor beta chains drawn from one sample of a study of cytomegalovirus exposure and HLA in healthy donors. The repertoire was sequenced with immunoSEQ multiplex PCR; TCRdb's copy has only in-frame clones and lacks some. This sample yields roughly 140,000 clones, of which roughly three quarters are seen a single time; roughly 6.7% belongs to the top ten. The specimen was PBMCs. The receptors were gathered from a woman in her thirties or forties in good health and CMV-seropositive. CDR3s include the opening cysteine and the closing phenylalanine or tryptophan. The order of the fields is CDR3 protein, CDR3 DNA, V gene, clone size, D gene, J gene. A D gene is named only where the DNA matches it firmly. Not all rows give a size; the values are once, few, many and, for expanded clones, a class.

cdr3_aa: CASSPLSSTDTQYF
cdr3_nt: TGTGCCAGCTCACCACTATCTAGCACAGATACGCAGTATTTT
v_call: TRBV18
clone_size: once
d_call: .
j_call: TRBJ2-3

cdr3_aa: CASSAGGFTYNSPLHF
cdr3_nt: TGTGCCAGCAGCGCGGGTGGCTTCACCTATAATTCACCCCTCCACTTT
v_call: TRBV9
clone_size: .
d_call: .
j_call: TRBJ1-6

cdr3_aa: CSVGVGGSYNEQFF
cdr3_nt: TGCAGCGTTGGGGTCGGGGGGTCCTACAATGAGCAGTTCTTC
v_call: TRBV29-1
clone_size: .
d_call: TRBD2
j_call: TRBJ2-1

cdr3_aa: CASSPGASGGVQFF
cdr3_nt: TGCGCCAGCAGCCCCGGGGCTAGCGGGGGGGTTCAGTTCTTC
v_call: TRBV7-3
clone_size: .
d_call: TRBD2
j_call: TRBJ2-1

cdr3_aa: CASSLDGLTEAFF
cdr3_nt: TGTGCCAGCAGCTTAGACGGACTCACTGAAGCTTTCTTT
v_call: TRBV7-2
clone_size: .
d_call: .
j_call: TRBJ1-1

cdr3_aa: CATRDWGNTIYF
cdr3_nt: TGTGCCACAAGGGACTGGGGAAACACCATATATTTT
v_call: TRBV28
clone_size: .
d_call: .
j_call: TRBJ1-3

cdr3_aa: CASSTARPSGLGYGYTF
cdr3_nt: TGCGCCAGCAGCACCGCCCGACCCTCAGGCCTTGGGTATGGCTACACCTTC
v_call: TRBV5-1
clone_size: .
d_call: .
j_call: TRBJ1-2

cdr3_aa: CASSSRSGGGETQYF
cdr3_nt: TGTGCCAGCAGCTCACGCAGCGGGGGGGGAGAGACCCAGTACTTC
v_call: TRBV7-3
clone_size: few
d_call: TRBD2
j_call: TRBJ2-5

cdr3_aa: CASSESDRNTEAFF
cdr3_nt: TGTGCCAGCAGTGAGTCTGACAGAAACACTGAAGCTTTCTTT
v_call: TRBV6-4
clone_size: .
d_call: .
j_call: TRBJ1-1

cdr3_aa: CASSTGTGTNTEAFF
cdr3_nt: TGTGCCAGCAGCACCGGGACAGGGACAAACACTGAAGCTTTCTTT
v_call: TRBV5-4
clone_size: .
d_call: TRBD1
j_call: TRBJ1-1

cdr3_aa: CASSLEGLGTDTQYF
cdr3_nt: TGCGCCAGCAGCTTGGAGGGACTCGGCACAGATACGCAGTATTTT
v_call: TRBV5-1
clone_size: .
d_call: .
j_call: TRBJ2-3

cdr3_aa: CASSLDRGLAGGRNTGELFF
cdr3_nt: TGTGCCAGCAGCTTAGATCGGGGGCTAGCGGGGGGAAGGAACACCGGGGAGCTGTTTTTT
v_call: TRBV11-2
clone_size: .
d_call: TRBD2
j_call: TRBJ2-2

cdr3_aa: CASGLGSLYGYTF
cdr3_nt: TGTGCTAGTGGTTTGGGCTCACTCTATGGCTACACCTTC
v_call: TRBV12-5
clone_size: .
d_call: .
j_call: TRBJ1-2

cdr3_aa: CASSPDRATVNTIYF
cdr3_nt: TGTGCCAGCTCACCCGACAGGGCCACAGTAAACACCATATATTTT
v_call: TRBV18
clone_size: few
d_call: TRBD1
j_call: TRBJ1-3

cdr3_aa: CASSEGHLGNTIYF
cdr3_nt: TGTGCCAGCAGTGAGGGACATCTTGGAAACACCATATATTTT
v_call: TRBV6-1
clone_size: .
d_call: .
j_call: TRBJ1-3

cdr3_aa: CASNPTGGYGYTF
cdr3_nt: TGTGCCAGCAACCCGACAGGGGGATATGGCTACACCTTC
v_call: TRBV6-6
clone_size: .
d_call: TRBD1
j_call: TRBJ1-2

cdr3_aa: CASSYSWDTLTEAFF
cdr3_nt: TGTGCCAGCAGTTACTCATGGGACACTCTCACTGAAGCTTTCTTT
v_call: TRBV6-5
clone_size: few
d_call: .
j_call: TRBJ1-1

cdr3_aa: CASSGQLNTEAFF
cdr3_nt: TGTGCCAGCTCGGGACAGTTGAACACTGAAGCTTTCTTT
v_call: TRBV18
clone_size: few
d_call: TRBD1
j_call: TRBJ1-1

cdr3_aa: CASSETVNSNQPQHF
cdr3_nt: TGTGCCAGCAGTGAAACAGTAAATAGCAATCAGCCCCAGCATTTT
v_call: TRBV2
clone_size: .
d_call: .
j_call: TRBJ1-5

cdr3_aa: CASSDGLGVGGPTDTQYF
cdr3_nt: TGTGCCAGCAGTGACGGGCTGGGAGTCGGGGGGCCCACAGATACGCAGTATTTT
v_call: TRBV6-1
clone_size: few
d_call: .
j_call: TRBJ2-3

cdr3_aa: CASSTRSGASYNEQFF
cdr3_nt: TGTGCCAGCAGCACGCGTAGCGGGGCGTCCTACAATGAGCAGTTCTTC
v_call: TRBV7-3
clone_size: once
d_call: TRBD2
j_call: TRBJ2-1

cdr3_aa: CASSTTGQGRETQYF
cdr3_nt: TGCGCCAGCAGCACCACGGGACAGGGGAGAGAGACCCAGTACTTC
v_call: TRBV5-1
clone_size: .
d_call: TRBD1
j_call: TRBJ2-5

cdr3_aa: CASSEYARETQYF
cdr3_nt: TGTGCCAGCAGCGAATATGCGAGGGAGACCCAGTACTTC
v_call: TRBV5-4
clone_size: .
d_call: .
j_call: TRBJ2-5